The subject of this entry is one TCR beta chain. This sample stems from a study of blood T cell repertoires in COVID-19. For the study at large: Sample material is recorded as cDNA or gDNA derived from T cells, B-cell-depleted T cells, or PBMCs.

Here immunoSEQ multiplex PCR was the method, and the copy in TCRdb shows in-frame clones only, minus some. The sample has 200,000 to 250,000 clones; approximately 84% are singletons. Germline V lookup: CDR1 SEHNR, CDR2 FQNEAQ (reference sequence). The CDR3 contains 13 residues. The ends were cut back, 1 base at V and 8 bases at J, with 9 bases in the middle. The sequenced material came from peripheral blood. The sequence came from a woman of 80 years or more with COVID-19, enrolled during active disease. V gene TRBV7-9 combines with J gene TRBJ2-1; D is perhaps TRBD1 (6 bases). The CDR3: CASSLVQGHEQFF. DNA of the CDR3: TGTGCCAGCAGCTTAGTGCAGGGGCATGAGCAGTTCTTC.